Listed below are T cell receptor beta chains from one sample, sequenced in a study of cytomegalovirus exposure and HLA in healthy donors. TCRdb keeps only in-frame clones here, not all; method: immunoSEQ multiplex PCR. The sample has 150,000 to 200,000 clones, around three quarters seen once. Sequencing was carried out using PBMCs. These receptors were collected from a man aged 45-65 years in good health and CMV-seropositive. CDR3s include the opening cysteine and the closing phenylalanine or tryptophan. D genes are given only for firm matches. Size tells how often a clone was seen (once, few, many) or the class of an expanded clone, and some rows leave it out.

V,J,D,size,DNA,CDR3
TRBV4-3,TRBJ2-2,TRBD2,-,TGCGCCAGCAGCCAAGGCGCCGGGGGGGCGGTCGGGGAGCTGTTTTTT,CASSQGAGGAVGELFF
TRBV15,TRBJ2-3,TRBD2,-,TGTGCCACCAGCGGCCCTAGCGGCGGGGGAGATACGCAGTATTTT,CATSGPSGGGDTQYF
TRBV19,TRBJ2-3,-,-,TGTGCCAGTAGTGTAGGGCCTGGCCTTAGCACAGATACGCAGTATTTT,CASSVGPGLSTDTQYF
TRBV7-8,TRBJ1-1,-,-,TGTGCCAGCTACCGTACGGCAGGGCAGGTTGAAGCTTTCTTT,CASYRTAGQVEAFF
TRBV6-1,TRBJ1-2,-,-,TGTGCCAGCAGTGAAGACAGCCGTGGTGGCTACACCTTC,CASSEDSRGGYTF
TRBV5-4,TRBJ2-7,TRBD1,-,TGTGCCAGCAGCTCGGGACAGAGTATCTACGAGCAGTACTTC,CASSSGQSIYEQYF
TRBV7-2,TRBJ2-7,-,-,TGTGCCAGCAGCTTAGCGAGGACAGTCGGGGCCTACGAGCAGTACTTC,CASSLARTVGAYEQYF
TRBV5-4,TRBJ1-1,-,-,TGTGCCAGCAGCTTGGGACAGGCCAACACTGAAGCTTTCTTT,CASSLGQANTEAFF
TRBV5-1,TRBJ2-7,TRBD1,few,TGCGCCAGCAGCAGTTCATCCGGGACAGGGCTCTACGAGCAGTACTTC,CASSSSSGTGLYEQYF
TRBV4-3,TRBJ1-3,-,-,TGCGCCAGCAGCCAACACCTCCCCCGAGACTCTGGAAACACCATATATTTT,CASSQHLPRDSGNTIYF
TRBV30,TRBJ1-6,TRBD1,-,TGTGCCTGGACCCTCGACAGGGATACACCCCTCCACTTT,CAWTLDRDTPLHF
TRBV4-1,TRBJ2-7,TRBD1,-,TGCGCCAGCAGCCAAGGGGGACAGGGTTATTACGAGCAGTACTTC,CASSQGGQGYYEQYF
TRBV25-1,TRBJ2-1,-,-,TGTGCCAGCAGTGAATTTCGGGGATTTGGCGTGGAGGAGCAGTTCTTC,CASSEFRGFGVEEQFF
TRBV10-3,TRBJ1-6,TRBD1,once,TGTGCCATCCGTGGGACAGGGGAAACGGGTAATTCACCCCTCCACTTT,CAIRGTGETGNSPLHF
TRBV9,TRBJ2-5,TRBD2,-,TGTGCCAGCAGCGTAGGCCCCGGGACTAGCAAAGAGACCCAGTACTTC,CASSVGPGTSKETQYF
TRBV19,TRBJ2-1,TRBD2,-,TGTGCCAGTAGTATACTAGCGGGGGCTACCTACAATGAGCAGTTCTTC,CASSILAGATYNEQFF
TRBV27,TRBJ2-2,TRBD2,-,TGTGCCAGCAGTTTAGCACTAGCGGAAAACACCGGGGAGCTGTTTTTT,CASSLALAENTGELFF
TRBV2,TRBJ1-6,-,-,TGTGCCAGCAGTACCACAACGGGACCCCTCCACTTT,CASSTTTGPLHF
TRBV7-9,TRBJ2-5,-,-,TGTGCCAGCAGCTTCGACGCACCTTTCCGTTCCCGGGGAGAGACCCAGTACTTC,CASSFDAPFRSRGETQYF
TRBV2,TRBJ1-1,TRBD1,-,TGTGCCGGTACAGGGGCGCGGGACACTGAAGCTTTCTTT,CAGTGARDTEAFF
TRBV5-4,TRBJ1-4,TRBD1,-,TGTGCCAGCAGAGCCACAGGGGAGGCTAATGAAAAACTGTTTTTT,CASRATGEANEKLFF
TRBV6-1,TRBJ1-1,-,-,TGTGCCAGCAGTGAAGCGGGCCATAACACTGAAGCTTTCTTT,CASSEAGHNTEAFF
TRBV5-1,TRBJ1-3,TRBD1,once,TGCGCCAGCAGCAGGACAGGGGAGTCTGGAAACACCATATATTTT,CASSRTGESGNTIYF
TRBV10-2,TRBJ2-7,TRBD2,few,TGCGCCAGCAGTCCAAGCGGGGGGGCCTACGAGCAGTACTTC,CASSPSGGAYEQYF
TRBV6-4,TRBJ2-1,TRBD2,-,TGTGCCAGCAGTGCTAGCGGGGGGGCCGGCAATGAGCAGTTCTTC,CASSASGGAGNEQFF
TRBV5-4,TRBJ1-2,-,-,TGTGCCAGCAGCTTGACAGGGAATGGCTACACCTTC,CASSLTGNGYTF
TRBV5-1,TRBJ1-5,TRBD1,-,TGCGCCAGCAGCTTAGGACAGGGGGGCAATCAGCCCCAGCATTTT,CASSLGQGGNQPQHF
TRBV4-2,TRBJ2-7,-,-,TGTGCCAGCAGCCAAGATTTGGCGGCCACCTACGAGCAGTACTTC,CASSQDLAATYEQYF
TRBV6-5,TRBJ2-7,TRBD2,-,TGTGCCAGCAGCCCCCCCTCTAGCGGGGTCTACGAGCAGTACTTC,CASSPPSSGVYEQYF
TRBV13,TRBJ2-2,TRBD1,-,TGTGCCAGCAGCTTAGGCCTAATATCCGGGACAGGCCCCATCGGGGAGCTGTTTTTT,CASSLGLISGTGPIGELFF
TRBV2,TRBJ1-1,TRBD1,-,TGTGCCAGCAGCACACAGGGGGCTGAGACTGAAGCTTTCTTT,CASSTQGAETEAFF
TRBV15,TRBJ2-7,-,-,TGTGCCACCAGCAAGACAGGTCCCTACGAGCAGTACTTC,CATSKTGPYEQYF
TRBV5-1,TRBJ1-1,TRBD1,-,TGCGCCAGCCGCCAGGGACAGGGGTACACTGAAGCTTTCTTT,CASRQGQGYTEAFF
TRBV13,TRBJ2-5,-,-,TGTGCCAGCAGCTTTCTCGAGACCCAGTACTTC,CASSFLETQYF
TRBV9,TRBJ2-1,TRBD2,-,TGTGCCAGCAGCGGGGATAGCGGGGGGAATACCAAGGAGCAGTTCTTC,CASSGDSGGNTKEQFF
TRBV4-1,TRBJ1-1,-,-,TGCGCCAGCAGCCAATCCTCGGCTGAAGCTTTCTTT,CASSQSSAEAFF
TRBV28,TRBJ2-5,TRBD2,-,TGTGCCAGCAGGGGTAGCGGGCCGGAGACCCAGTACTTC,CASRGSGPETQYF
TRBV11-1,TRBJ2-5,TRBD2,-,TGTGCCAGCAGCGCAGGACTAGCGGGGGGGCCAGAGACCCAGTACTTC,CASSAGLAGGPETQYF
TRBV10-2,TRBJ1-1,TRBD1,-,TGCGCCAGCAGTTCGGGACAGGGACGGAACACTGAAGCTTTCTTT,CASSSGQGRNTEAFF
TRBV25-1,TRBJ1-5,-,-,TGTGCCAGCAGTGAAACAGGGCAGGGCCAGCCCCAGCATTTT,CASSETGQGQPQHF
TRBV23-1,TRBJ2-3,TRBD2,once,TGCGCCAGCAGTCAATCGTCACTAGCGGGGGCCACAGATACGCAGTATTTT,CASSQSSLAGATDTQYF
TRBV7-3,TRBJ1-6,TRBD1,-,TGTGCCAGCAGCACTCAGACAGGGCCTCATAATTCACCCCTCCACTTT,CASSTQTGPHNSPLHF
TRBV6-5,TRBJ1-1,-,-,TGTGCCAGCAGTTTGCAACAGGGAACCCCTGAAGCTTTCTTT,CASSLQQGTPEAFF